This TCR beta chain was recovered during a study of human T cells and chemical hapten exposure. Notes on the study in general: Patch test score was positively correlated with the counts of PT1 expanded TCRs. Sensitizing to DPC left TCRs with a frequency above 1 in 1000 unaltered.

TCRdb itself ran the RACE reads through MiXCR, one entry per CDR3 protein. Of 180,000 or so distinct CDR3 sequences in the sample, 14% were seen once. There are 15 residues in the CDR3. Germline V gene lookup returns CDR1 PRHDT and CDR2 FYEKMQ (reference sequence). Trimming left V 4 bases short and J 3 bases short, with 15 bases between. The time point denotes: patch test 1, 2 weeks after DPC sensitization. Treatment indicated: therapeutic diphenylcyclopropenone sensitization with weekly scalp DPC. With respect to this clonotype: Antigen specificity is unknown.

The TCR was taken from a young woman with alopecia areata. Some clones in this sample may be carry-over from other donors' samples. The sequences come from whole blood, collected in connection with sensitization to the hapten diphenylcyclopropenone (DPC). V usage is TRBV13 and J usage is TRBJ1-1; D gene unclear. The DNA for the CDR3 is TGTGCCAGCAGCTCAAGATCTGGGTTTGACACTGAAGCTTTCTTT. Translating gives CASSSRSGFDTEAFF.